This T cell receptor beta chain was retrieved from a study of blood T cell repertoires in COVID-19. Study-level background: Sites in the United States, Italy and Spain provided acute and convalescent COVID-19 samples. The cDNA or gDNA used as material had been derived from T cells, B-cell-depleted T cells, or PBMCs.

The authors' processing: Counts of nucleated cells, estimated from reference gene primer amplification, were obtained. Clones were sequenced by immunoSEQ multiplex PCR, and TCRdb holds only the in-frame ones, with some missing. V, J and clone size are those of that table, while D and trimming were read from the DNA. This sample has about 150,000 clones; approximately 80% occur once, and the top ten carry about 0.58%. Per germline, CDR1 LNHDA and CDR2 SQIVND (reference sequence). V gave up 2 bases and J gave up 2 bases; unmatched junction bases: 5. The CDR3 loop spans 16 amino acids. The gene calls are TRBV19 and TRBJ2-1; 8 bases align to TRBD1. The sequenced sample was peripheral blood. This sequence was found in a man in his 60s with acute or convalescent COVID-19. The CDR3 here is CASSITQGAPYNEQFF. The DNA for the CDR3 is TGTGCCAGTAGTATAACGCAGGGGGCGCCCTACAATGAGCAGTTCTTC.